The 30 T cell receptor beta chains below come from one sample, sequenced in a study of memory CD4+ T cells and cytomegalovirus serostatus. Generated by immunoSEQ multiplex PCR, the TCRdb table keeps only in-frame clones and is missing some. This table has about 41,000 clones, 70% to 80% appearing once. The sort gate was single viable CD3+CD4+CD8-CD45RO+ cells for memory CD4+ T cells. The sequencing input was memory CD4+ T cells from blood. The receptors shown here come from an adult in good health and CMV-seronegative.

This chain links TRBV4-3 with TRBJ2-7; possibly TRBD2 for D (5 bases). CDR1 is LGHNA and CDR2 is YSLEER in the germline V gene. This CDR3 has 19 amino acids. Trimming shortened V by 0 bases and J by 3 bases, and 24 bases separated the two germline ends. This CDR3 reads CASSQDLQRRTGRGYEQYF. The CDR3 coding sequence is TGCGCCAGCAGCCAAGATCTGCAGCGACGAACCGGACGGGGCTACGAGCAGTACTTC.

The chain links TRBV2 to TRBJ2-1; a weak D match, TRBD1 (6 bases). Per germline, CDR1 SNHLY and CDR2 FYNNEI. CDR3 length: 13 amino acids. Trimming took off 6 bases at V and 5 bases at J, with 11 bases between the two ends. CDR3 sequence: CASSLSGDNEQFF. The CDR3, as DNA: TGTGCCAGCAGCCTCTCAGGGGACAATGAGCAGTTCTTC.

The chain is built from TRBV18 and TRBJ2-2; 11 nucleotides match TRBD1. CDR1 is KGHSH and CDR2 is LQKENI in the germline V gene. Trimming cost V 5 bases and J 7 bases; bases outside gene matches: 9. This CDR3 spans 16 amino acids. CDR3 DNA: TGTGCCAGCTCATTTGGACAGGGGGCGATCAGCGGGGAGCTGTTTTTT. Its protein product is CASSFGQGAISGELFF.

CDR3 sequence reads: CASSRLKVGTPDPGETQYF. CDR3 nucleotides: TGTGCCAGCAGCCGGTTAAAGGTCGGGACTCCGGACCCGGGGGAGACCCAGTACTTC. The gene calls are TRBV11-2 and TRBJ2-5; TRBD2 is a possible D gene (6 bases). Germline lookup yields CDR1 SGHAT and CDR2 FQNNGV. The V end was cut by 5 bases, the J end by 5 bases, with 30 bases between. The CDR3 is made up of 19 amino acids.

The chain is built from TRBV7-9 and TRBJ2-5; 10 bases are a match to TRBD2. The CDR3 is 15 amino acids. Unmatched junction bases numbered 7, after V lost 5 bases and J lost 4 bases. Germline V gene data show CDR1 as SEHNR and CDR2 as FQNEAQ (reference sequence). The CDR3 coding sequence is TGTGCCAGCAGCAAACTAGCGGGATTCGGAGAGACCCAGTACTTC. Its translation: CASSKLAGFGETQYF.

The chain is built from TRBV14 and TRBJ2-1; D remains unclear. The ends were cut back, 1 base at V and 12 bases at J, with 13 bases in the middle. The CDR3 spans 13 residues. Germline assignment: CDR1 SGHDN and CDR2 FVKESK. This chain's CDR3 is CASSQASDGGQFF. The CDR3 coding sequence is TGTGCCAGCAGCCAAGCGTCCGATGGTGGGCAGTTCTTC.

The rearrangement uses TRBV19 and TRBJ1-1; D might be TRBD1 (6 bases). Trimming pared 4 bases from V and 6 bases from J, leaving 6 bases between. The length of the CDR3 is 11 residues. CDR1 is LNHDA, CDR2 SQIVND, per germline (reference sequence). CDR3 protein: CASSRGPEAFF. DNA of the CDR3: TGTGCCAGTAGTAGGGGGCCTGAAGCTTTCTTT.

The chain combines TRBV5-1 with TRBJ2-1, with 10 bases identical to TRBD2. CDR3 size: 18 residues. In germline, CDR1 is SGHRS, CDR2 YFSETQ. V dropped 5 bases and J dropped 3; count of bases not matched to a gene: 14. In DNA form, the CDR3 reads TGCGCCAGCAGTCGCGCTAGCGGGAGTGCCGAATTCTACAATGAGCAGTTCTTC. It specifies CASSRASGSAEFYNEQFF. The complete variable domain, with remaining parts taken from reference TRBV5-1 and TRBJ2-1, reads KAGVTQTPRYLIKTRGQQVTLSCSPISGHRSVSWYQQTPGQGLQFLFEYFSETQRNKGNFPGRFSGRQFSNSRSEMNVSTLELGDSALYLCASSRASGSAEFYNEQFFGPGTRLTVL.

The chain recombines TRBV7-9 with TRBJ2-5, with 12 nucleotides matching TRBD1. This CDR3 spans 16 amino acids. V was pared by 5 bases and J by 4 bases, with 8 bases of the junction left unmatched. Germline-derived CDR1 and CDR2 are SEHNR and FQNEAQ (reference sequence). CDR3 sequence reads: CASSTGTGGWVETQYF. The CDR3 DNA reads as TGTGCCAGCAGCACCGGGACAGGGGGCTGGGTAGAGACCCAGTACTTC.

The chain couples TRBV19 to TRBJ1-1; D uncertain. The CDR3 spans 13 residues. Germline CDR1 is LNHDA and CDR2 is SQIVND (reference sequence). Trimming removed 3 bases at V and 1 base at J, with 6 bases between. CDR3 sequence (DNA): TGTGCCAGTAGTATCAGCCGGAACACTGAAGCTTTCTTT. The encoded protein is CASSISRNTEAFF.

This clone was seen a single time. The chain joins TRBV6-6 to TRBJ1-5, with D perhaps TRBD1 (6 bases). V gave up 4 bases and J gave up 7 bases, with 17 bases separating them. Per germline, CDR1 MNHNY and CDR2 SVGAGI (reference sequence). CDR3 length equals 15 residues. DNA of the CDR3: TGTGCCAGCAGTTCCCCCACCAGGGGCTGGCAGCCCCAGCATTTT. Amino acid sequence: CASSSPTRGWQPQHF.

In its sample, this clone ranks as medium-sized. The chain combines TRBV25-1 with TRBJ2-7, with 7 bases aligning to TRBD1. The CDR3 totals 16 residues. Germline-derived CDR1 and CDR2 are MGHDK and SYGVNS. V was clipped by 4 bases and J by 0 bases; unmatched bases: 9. The DNA of the CDR3 is TGTGCCAGCAGTGCTCGGACAGGCTTAAGCTCCTACGAGCAGTACTTC. It is translated as CASSARTGLSSYEQYF.

This clone turned up a few times. The chain is built from TRBV4-3 and TRBJ2-3; D is perhaps TRBD1 or TRBD2 (5 bases each). Germline CDR1 is LGHNA and CDR2 is YSLEER. V was trimmed by 4 bases and J by 0 bases, leaving 11 bases between them. The CDR3 runs to 15 residues. CDR3 loop: CASSPMGVSTDTQYF. The CDR3 DNA reads as TGCGCCAGCAGCCCTATGGGGGTAAGCACAGATACGCAGTATTTT.

The chain joins TRBV5-8 to TRBJ2-7; D might be TRBD2 (6 bases). The CDR3 consists of 17 residues. CDR1 is SGHTS, CDR2 YDEGEE, per germline. Trimming shortened V by 1 base and J by 2 bases, and 19 bases separated the two germline ends. CDR3 bases: TGTGCCAGCAGCTTGTTCCGTAGCGGCGGGCATACCTACGAGCAGTACTTC. It codes for CASSLFRSGGHTYEQYF. Based on the CDR3 plus reference TRBV5-8 and TRBJ2-7, the full variable domain is EAGVTQSPTHLIKTRGQQATLRCSPISGHTSVYWYQQALGLGLQFLLWYDEGEERNRGNFPPRFSGRQFPNYSSELNVNALELEDSALYLCASSLFRSGGHTYEQYFGPGTRLTVT.

The chain recombines TRBV13 with TRBJ1-4; 9 bases align to TRBD1. From germline, CDR1 is PRHDT and CDR2 FYEKMQ (reference sequence). CDR3 size: 16 residues. J lost 5 bases, V lost 4 bases, and 8 bases had no gene match. Written as DNA, the CDR3 is TGTGCCAGCAGCTCACAGACGGACAGGGGAAATGAAAAACTGTTTTTT. Its translation is CASSSQTDRGNEKLFF.

This chain uses TRBV6-4 with TRBJ2-3; weak D call: TRBD2 (5 bases). Between the trimmed V and J ends, which lost 11 bases and 3 bases, there was a span of 12 bases. This CDR3 has 12 residues. The germline V gene encodes CDR1 MRHNA and CDR2 SNTAGT. CDR3 sequence (DNA): TGTGCCGGCACGCGGAGGACAGATACGCAGTATTTT. Residues: CAGTRRTDTQYF.

This rearrangement joins TRBV5-4 to TRBJ2-7, with 9 bases fitting TRBD1. The CDR3 covers 15 residues. Trimming removed 2 bases from V and 3 bases from J; junction bases left unmatched: 6. CDR1 SGHNT and CDR2 YYREEE come from the germline V gene (reference sequence). The CDR3 nucleotides read TGTGCCAGCAGCTTCGCCGGGACAGGGCTCTACGAGCAGTACTTC. This gives the protein CASSFAGTGLYEQYF.

This chain links TRBV5-4 with TRBJ2-5, with 8 bases that match TRBD2. This CDR3 is 16 amino acids long. CDR1 is SGHNT, CDR2 YYREEE, per germline (reference sequence). V was pared by 6 bases and J by 1 base, with 11 bases of the junction left unmatched. The DNA for the CDR3 is TGTGCCAGCACTCCTCGGGCTAGCGGGCCCCAAGAGACCCAGTACTTC. Protein product: CASTPRASGPQETQYF.

V gene TRBV9 combines with J gene TRBJ2-3; D not certain. V was trimmed by 3 bases and J by 2 bases, leaving 13 bases between them. The CDR3 extends over 15 amino acids. The germline V gene encodes CDR1 SGDLS and CDR2 YYNGEE. Here the CDR3 reads CASSEGEGHTDTQYF. CDR3 bases: TGTGCCAGCAGCGAGGGTGAAGGGCACACAGATACGCAGTATTTT.

The J gene is TRBJ2-5, the V gene TRBV7-2; 8 bases line up with TRBD2. This CDR3 is built from 13 residues. Unmatched junction bases numbered 2, after V lost 6 bases and J lost 2 bases. Germline CDR1 and CDR2: SGHTA and FQGNSA. Here the CDR3 DNA reads TGTGCCAGCAGGGTAGCGGGACAAGAGACCCAGTACTTC. Its protein product is CASRVAGQETQYF.

This clone is categorized as medium-sized. This chain links TRBV5-1 with TRBJ1-2; D possibly corresponds to TRBD1 (6 bases). Germline V lookup: CDR1 SGHRS, CDR2 YFSETQ. V lost 0 bases and J lost 5, with 11 bases in between. CDR3 length equals 14 residues. CDR3 sequence (DNA): TGCGCCAGCAGCTTGGATGGACAGACTTATGGCTACACCTTC. Amino acids: CASSLDGQTYGYTF.

V is TRBV5-1 and J is TRBJ2-5; D may be TRBD2 (6 bases). The DNA end favors TRBJ2-7, so the J call may be wrong. This CDR3 spans 12 amino acids. CDR1 and CDR2 from the germline V gene are SGHRS and YFSETQ. The CDR3 region is CASRGGTYEQYF. CDR3 bases: TGCGCCAGCAGAGGAGGGACCTACGAGCAGTACTTC.

The J gene is TRBJ2-7, the V gene TRBV4-1; TRBD1 matches 7 bases. The CDR3 is 15 amino acids. Germline trimming cut 1 base from V and 0 bases from J; bases unmatched to any gene: 3. Per germline, CDR1 MGHRA and CDR2 YSYEKL. CDR3 sequence: CASSQGQGFSYEQYF. CDR3 DNA sequence: TGCGCCAGCAGCCAAGGACAGGGATTCTCCTACGAGCAGTACTTC.

The gene calls are TRBV7-8 and TRBJ2-7; D is possibly TRBD1 (6 bases). The J call may be mistaken, given a closer DNA end match to TRBJ2-1. Germline lookup yields CDR1 SGHVS and CDR2 FQNEAQ. This CDR3 contains 14 residues. The CDR3 region has the DNA TGTGCCAGCAGCTTAAGACAGGCCTCCTACGAGCAGTTCTTC. It translates to CASSLRQASYEQFF.

The genes are TRBV28 and TRBJ2-3; D remains unclear. The CDR3 length is 14 residues. V was trimmed by 3 bases and J by 1 base, leaving 8 bases between them. CDR1 MDHEN and CDR2 SYDVKM come from the germline V gene. CDR3 region: CASSLSRGTDTQYF. The CDR3 DNA follows: TGTGCCAGCAGTTTGTCGAGAGGCACAGATACGCAGTATTTT.

The chain couples TRBV6-5 to TRBJ1-4; D is uncertain. Deletions cut 5 bases from V and 2 bases from J, with 9 bases between. The CDR3 is 14 residues long. Germline V gene lookup returns CDR1 MNHEY and CDR2 SVGAGI. The CDR3 region is CASSTTGTNEKLFF. CDR3 DNA: TGTGCCAGCAGTACGACGGGGACTAATGAAAAACTGTTTTTT.

This clone was observed a handful of times. The rearrangement links TRBV29-1 to TRBJ1-1; D not certain. CDR1 and CDR2 from the germline V gene are SQVTM and ANQGSEA. Trimming cost V 6 bases and J 1 base, with 9 bases left between them. CDR3 length equals 12 residues. The DNA of the CDR3 is TGCAGCGTAACCCGGGGGAACACTGAAGCTTTCTTT. It is translated as CSVTRGNTEAFF. The variable domain in full, completed from reference TRBV29-1 and TRBJ1-1, reads SAVISQKPSRDICQRGTSLTIQCQVDSQVTMMFWYRQQPGQSLTLIATANQGSEATYESGFVIDKFPISRPNLTFSTLTVSNMSPEDSSIYLCSVTRGNTEAFFGQGTRLTVV.

This chain joins TRBV7-9 and TRBJ2-7, with 10 bases fitting TRBD2. V trimming: 1 base; J trimming: 3 bases; junction bases outside the gene matches: 3. The CDR3 spans 15 residues. CDR1 is SEHNR, CDR2 FQNEAQ, per germline (reference sequence). CDR3 bases: TGTGCCAGCAGCTTAGGACTAGCGGGCAACTACGAGCAGTACTTC. Protein: CASSLGLAGNYEQYF.

This clone was observed a few times. V is TRBV30 and J is TRBJ2-7; D gene ambiguous. There are 15 residues in the CDR3. CDR1 GTSNPN and CDR2 SVGIG come from the germline V gene (reference sequence). Trimming took 4 bases from V and 0 from J, leaving 16 bases between them. CDR3 nucleotide sequence: TGTGCCTGGACTTCCGGCAGGACGAGCTCCTACGAGCAGTACTTC. Encoded protein: CAWTSGRTSSYEQYF.

The V call is TRBV7-2, the J call TRBJ2-5, with 8 positions matching TRBD1. The CDR3 covers 14 residues. In germline, CDR1 is SGHTA, CDR2 FQGNSA. The V gene end was trimmed by 5 bases and the J gene end by 1 base; junction bases not matched to a gene: 3. Here the CDR3 DNA reads TGTGCCAGCAGCCCGGACAGGGTCCAAGAGACCCAGTACTTC. Amino acids: CASSPDRVQETQYF.